The present entry profiles one TCR beta chain with its context. What this receptor recognizes is not known. No per-base quality is available; no much larger clone lies one base away. Patients with a history of autoimmune disease or receiving systemic immunosuppression were excluded from the trial. Peripheral blood for TCR sequencing was collected from all dose cohorts at baseline, on cycle 4 day 1, and on cycle 7 day 1. Samples came from an open-label, multicenter, first-in-human phase I dose-escalation trial of ivuxolimab. Adults with locally advanced or metastatic melanoma, renal cell, hepatocellular, or head and neck squamous cell carcinoma were enrolled in the trial. Before TCR sequencing, CD4+ T cells and CD8+ T cells were sorted from peripheral blood as separate populations. Genomic DNA was isolated from the sorted cells so that the TCRbeta CDR3 region could be sequenced. The immunoSEQ Assay was used for sequencing of TCRbeta CDR3 regions. TCRdb's version of the immuneACCESS table is confined to in-frame rearrangements and falls short of the full clone set. An unresolved V gene accounts for under half of the shortfall where checked; the remainder is of unknown origin. The table for this sample lists tens of thousands of clones; 80% to 90% of them were counted only once. The ten largest clonotypes hold roughly 2% of the sample.

This entry belongs to a study of OX40 agonist ivuxolimab in advanced cancers. For the study in its entirety: Ivuxolimab was an agonistic, fully human IgG2 monoclonal antibody directed against OX40 (CD134), a costimulatory receptor. Intravenous ivuxolimab was administered to patients every 2 weeks at six dose levels: 0.01, 0.1, 0.3, 1.5, 3 and 10 mg/kg. Of the roughly 52 dose-escalation patients, hepatocellular carcinoma was present in approximately 20, melanoma in around 15, renal cell carcinoma in 9 and head and neck cancer in 9. In the dose-escalation cohort, roughly 80% of patients were male, and the mean age was about 55 years, with a range of roughly 20 to 79. Prior anti-PD-1, anti-PD-L1 or anti-CTLA-4 therapy was permitted, and less than 45% of dose-escalation patients had received checkpoint inhibitors. Partial responses occurred in three dose-escalation patients: two with cutaneous melanoma and one with hepatocellular carcinoma. The purpose of peripheral TCRbeta sequencing was to test whether ivuxolimab changed TCR sequence diversity and led to clonal T-cell expansion. The paper reports the monotherapy dose-escalation portion (N ≈ 52 patients) of the phase I ivuxolimab trial.

Overall study results and their limits: At doses of 0.1 to 3.0 mg/kg, clonal expansion of both CD4+ and CD8+ T cells in blood was seen between baseline and week 6. After ivuxolimab, more expanded clones were found on average in CD8+ T cells than in CD4+ T cells. In partial responders in the 0.1-3.0 mg/kg groups, normalized peripheral clonal expansion was found to be among the lowest, especially among CD8+ T cells. The antigen specificity of the peripheral T cells that underwent clonal expansion was not determined. Low levels of normalized T-cell clonal expansion were also seen in some patients who did not respond.

This receptor was taken from an adult with an advanced solid tumor such as melanoma, head and neck, liver or kidney cancer. This specimen was CD4+ or CD8+ T cells sorted from blood, taken in a trial of the OX40 agonist ivuxolimab.

CDR3 reads: CASKGRGTTDTQYF. Here is the DNA: TGTGCCAGCAAGGGACGGGGAACCACAGATACGCAGTATTTT. This chain joins TRBV2 to TRBJ2-3; the D call could be TRBD1 or TRBD2, with each sharing 5 bases. The germline V gene gives CDR1 as SNHLY and CDR2 as FYNNEI. The V end loses 7 bases and the J end loses 2 bases, and a stretch of 13 bases separates them. Reading from cysteine to phenylalanine, the CDR3 counts 14 amino acids. Only the CDR3 region is kept as DNA, spanning 42 bases read in frame from base 1.